These 18 T cell receptor beta chains were sequenced from one sample in a study of blood T cell repertoires in COVID-19. Sequencing used immunoSEQ multiplex PCR; TCRdb keeps in-frame clones, though not all of them. The sample has 150,000 to 200,000 clones, more than 75% seen once. Sequencing was carried out using PBMCs or T cells enriched from blood (not recorded which). All receptors derive from a woman aged 50 to 65 with acute COVID-19.

This clone was picked up a small number of times. The sample contains more than one DNA sequence encoding this CDR3. The V call is TRBV5-1, the J call TRBJ1-2, with 8 nucleotides matching TRBD1. The CDR3 length is 14 residues. V was pared by 0 bases and J by 2 bases, with 0 bases of the junction left unmatched. Germline V gene sequence: CDR1 SGHRS, CDR2 YFSETQ. CDR3 sequence reads: CASSLGTGNYGYTF. The CDR3 DNA sequence: TGCGCCAGCAGCTTGGGGACAGGGAACTATGGCTACACCTTC. Variable domain in full (rest from reference TRBV5-1 and TRBJ1-2): KAGVTQTPRYLIKTRGQQVTLSCSPISGHRSVSWYQQTPGQGLQFLFEYFSETQRNKGNFPGRFSGRQFSNSRSEMNVSTLELGDSALYLCASSLGTGNYGYTFGSGTRLTVV.

This sequence joins TRBV7-2 and TRBJ1-6; 8 bases line up with TRBD1. The CDR3 is 16 residues long. Germline V lookup: CDR1 SGHTA, CDR2 FQGNSA. V was pared by 1 base and J by 7 bases, with 6 bases of the junction left unmatched. CDR3 bases: TGTGCCAGCAGCTTAGTTGTAGGACAGGGAAATTCACCCCTCCACTTT. Translation gives CASSLVVGQGNSPLHF.

This clone was found a few times. The chain is built from TRBV7-9 and TRBJ2-3, with 8 nucleotides matching TRBD1. The J segment lost 3 bases and the V segment lost 5 bases, leaving 4 bases of the junction unmatched. CDR3 length: 14 residues. Germline V gives CDR1 SEHNR, CDR2 FQNEAQ (reference sequence). The CDR3 DNA follows: TGTGCCAGCAGCGCGACAGGGGTTACAGATACGCAGTATTTT. It codes for CASSATGVTDTQYF.

The rearrangement links TRBV2 to TRBJ2-3; D is perhaps TRBD1 (5 bases). Germline V gene lookup returns CDR1 SNHLY and CDR2 FYNNEI. The CDR3 covers 17 residues. Trimming removed 2 bases at V and 3 bases at J, with 18 bases between. CDR3 DNA: TGTGCCAGCAGTGAAAGTCCGCCAGGGTTGGGGACAGATACGCAGTATTTT. Its translation is CASSESPPGLGTDTQYF.

The J gene is TRBJ2-1, the V gene TRBV5-1; 10 bases align to TRBD2. This CDR3 contains 18 residues. V lost 4 bases to trimming and J lost 2 bases; unmatched junction nucleotides: 12. Germline assignment: CDR1 SGHRS and CDR2 YFSETQ. The CDR3 DNA sequence: TGCGCCAGCAGCACCAAACTAGCGGGGTCCTCCACCTACAATGAGCAGTTCTTC. This translates into CASSTKLAGSSTYNEQFF.

This chain connects TRBV19 to TRBJ1-1; 7 bases match TRBD1. This CDR3 contains 16 residues. V gave up 4 bases and J gave up 0 bases; unmatched junction bases: 8. Germline values: CDR1 LNHDA, CDR2 SQIVND (reference sequence). This CDR3 reads CASSTPTGQLNTEAFF. The CDR3 region has the DNA TGTGCCAGTAGTACACCAACGGGACAGCTGAACACTGAAGCTTTCTTT.

In this sample, this clone turned up a few times. The rearrangement links TRBV12-5 to TRBJ1-3; possible D gene TRBD1, 5 bases. In germline, CDR1 is LGHNT, CDR2 FRNRAP. Trimming cost V 2 bases and J 0 bases, with 8 bases left between them. This CDR3 comprises 15 residues. The CDR3 loop is CASGLTGISGNTIYF. CDR3 coding DNA: TGTGCTAGTGGTTTGACAGGCATCTCTGGAAACACCATATATTTT.

The V gene is TRBV2, the J gene TRBJ1-2, with D uncertain. CDR3 length equals 14 residues. Deletions cut 6 bases from V and 4 bases from J, with 15 bases between. Germline V gene sequence: CDR1 SNHLY, CDR2 FYNNEI. The CDR3: CASRPGLGGYGYTF. In DNA, the CDR3 is TGTGCCAGCAGGCCGGGGTTGGGAGGCTATGGCTACACCTTC.

V is TRBV7-2 and J is TRBJ2-1; TRBD2 matches 7 bases. Germline CDR1 and CDR2: SGHTA and FQGNSA. The CDR3 is 13 residues long. Trimming took 2 bases from V and 5 from J; bases not matched to a gene: 0. In DNA, the CDR3 is TGTGCCAGCAGCTTACTAGCGGACAATGAGCAGTTCTTC. This codes for CASSLLADNEQFF.

The chain couples TRBV5-1 to TRBJ2-1; 10 bases are a match to TRBD2. Trimming at V came to 4 bases and at J to 5 bases, leaving 6 bases not matched to a gene. CDR1 is SGHRS and CDR2 is YFSETQ in the germline V gene. The CDR3 has 15 residues. The CDR3 loop reads CASSPAGTSDNEQFF. CDR3 nucleotides: TGCGCCAGCAGCCCTGCCGGGACTAGCGACAATGAGCAGTTCTTC.

The chain carries TRBV28 and TRBJ2-5; 7 bases align to TRBD1. Germline CDR1 reads MDHEN; CDR2 reads SYDVKM. Losses at the gene ends were 3 bases for V and 5 bases for J; bases not matched to a gene: 6. The CDR3 totals 14 residues. The CDR3, as DNA: TGTGCCAGCAGTTTCCCACAGGGGAGTGAGACCCAGTACTTC. Translating it yields CASSFPQGSETQYF.

This clone was seen only a few times. The V and J genes are TRBV24-1 and TRBJ1-1; the D gene is possibly TRBD1 (6 bases). Germline lookup yields CDR1 KGHDR and CDR2 SFDVKD. Trimming took off 4 bases at V and 3 bases at J, with 14 bases between the two ends. The length of the CDR3 is 15 residues. This chain's CDR3 is CATSDHEGVDTEAFF. The CDR3 DNA reads TGTGCCACCAGTGACCATGAGGGGGTGGACACTGAAGCTTTCTTT.

The gene calls are TRBV12-3 or TRBV12-4 and TRBJ2-5, with D tentatively TRBD2 (6 bases). The CDR3 is made up of 12 amino acids. Trimming took 7 bases from V and 4 from J, leaving 10 bases between them. This CDR3 reads CASTRGSETQYF. CDR3 in DNA: TGTGCCAGCACCCGGGGGTCAGAGACCCAGTACTTC.

The V and J genes are TRBV29-1 and TRBJ2-5; D is perhaps TRBD2 (6 bases). The germline CDR1 and CDR2 sequences are SQVTM and ANQGSEA. V lost 5 bases to trimming and J lost 6 bases, with 19 bases between them. The CDR3 totals 14 residues. This CDR3 is CSVRAGGVRKTQYF. The CDR3, as DNA: TGCAGCGTTCGCGCCGGGGGTGTGAGGAAGACCCAGTACTTC.

The chain links TRBV7-6 to TRBJ2-7; D is possibly TRBD1 (5 bases). With 5 bases removed from V and 4 bases from J, the gap between germline ends came to 12 bases. The V gene's germline CDR1 is SGHVS and CDR2 FNYEAQ. The CDR3 has 13 residues. CDR3 in amino acids: CASSPMDMYEQYV. CDR3 coding DNA: TGTGCCAGCAGCCCAATGGACATGTACGAGCAGTACGTC.

This chain connects TRBV7-2 to TRBJ1-1; D gene uncertain. The V gene's germline CDR1 is SGHTA and CDR2 FQGNSA. Deletions cut 6 bases from V and 4 bases from J, with 27 bases between. The length of the CDR3 is 18 residues. The CDR3 bases are TGTGCCAGCAGACCACCCTCGGGGTCCCCGCAGGCTATCACTGAAGCTTTCTTT. It codes for CASRPPSGSPQAITEAFF.

The chain links TRBV18 to TRBJ1-3; D is unresolved. The CDR3 extends over 15 amino acids. Trimming removed 2 bases from V and 3 bases from J, with 11 bases in between. CDR1 is KGHSH and CDR2 is LQKENI in the germline V gene. DNA for the CDR3: TGTGCCAGCTCACCATCGGTTAGAAGTGGAAACACCATATATTTT. It is translated as CASSPSVRSGNTIYF.

The chain carries TRBV27 and TRBJ2-7; 7 nucleotides line up with TRBD1. Germline V gene lookup returns CDR1 MNHEY and CDR2 SMNVEV (reference sequence). J gave up 1 base and V 5 bases, and 11 bases lay outside the gene matches. The CDR3 is made up of 16 amino acids. The CDR3 loop is CASSPLGGQASYEQYV. CDR3 sequence (DNA): TGTGCCAGCAGTCCCCTGGGTGGACAGGCATCCTACGAGCAGTACGTC.